This TCR beta chain was recovered during a study of identical twins (dated by TCRdb to between 2015 and 2016). Context from the whole study: To test whether fetal clonotypes persist, the study used deep sequencing on TCR alpha and beta repertoires from monozygotic twins, unrelated adults of various ages, and cord blood. To rule out contamination, the twin experiments were replicated at different times with different library preparation protocols. Results the study describes overall, beyond this receptor: In monozygotic twins, recombination models systematically underestimated out-of-frame TCR alpha sharing, but the models matched the sharing seen between unrelated individuals. Because the same donors could not be followed over many years, conclusions were based on cross-sectional statistical analysis. Invariant T cells such as MAIT and iNKT could partly confound zero-insertion analyses, although diverse VJ usage argued against such confounding for most clonotypes. Compared with coincidental sharing between unrelated individuals, out-of-frame TCR alpha sequences shared between twins showed an excess of sequences with low generation probability. In beta out-of-frame sequences, excess twin sharing was weaker, because having fewer shared sequences lowered the signal-to-noise ratio. Fewer insertions were carried by abundant cord blood beta clonotypes, a similar but weaker trend appeared in young adult naive repertoires, and no such trend appeared in memory repertoires.

Every donor in the study was a healthy Caucasian. Libraries were made using 5' RACE. TCRdb records Illumina HiSeq 2000 as the sequencer. Template switching introduced a universal primer binding site; the final cDNA contained a unique molecular identifier, enabling accurate counting of TCR cDNA molecules. Specific primers in the conserved constant-segment region were used to synthesize first-strand cDNA for TCR alpha and beta chains. To control for contamination, each cDNA library was double barcoded with a SMART-Mk sample barcode plus Illumina barcodes. TruSeq adapter sequences along with Illumina sample barcodes were introduced in two successive PCR steps. The Illumina HiSeq platform was used with custom primers to sequence TCR alpha and beta cDNA libraries. As for the authors' bioinformatics: MiGEC processed the raw reads to extract unique molecular identifiers, while MiXCR was used to determine the CDR3 positions. For each individual, recombination models were inferred using an EM algorithm with the repgenHMM and IGoR tools. The analysis of shared clonotypes was done with the tcR package in R, with sharing normalized by the product of cloneset sizes. Out-of-frame nonproductive sequences were analyzed to study raw recombination free of thymic and clonal selection effects. Through fastp at Q25 and MiXCR, TCRdb rebuilt clones from the public reads, retaining in-frame beta chains. Every entry covers one CDR3 protein and lists the most common genes and DNA from its rows. TCRdb assigned the V and J calls; the authors' analysis was not used. The sample table records 1.5 million or so distinct CDR3 sequences; around 33% of these occur just once. 0.27% of the sample comes from the top ten.

There are many counts of this clonotype. Its cognate antigen has yet to be identified. Base-call qualities are not available, and no considerably larger clone is one nucleotide away. The origin of this receptor is a newborn girl in good health. The sample was cord blood.

The CDR3 in this case is CASSVAGNNEQFF. The nucleotide sequence is TGTGCCAGCAGCGTAGCAGGGAACAATGAGCAGTTCTTC. The V and J genes are TRBV9 and TRBJ2-1; matching of 5 bases hints at TRBD1 as the D gene. The germline ends are 6 bases apart after V is trimmed by 0 bases and J by 5 bases. Measured from the cysteine to the phenylalanine, the CDR3 is 13 residues long. Only CDR3 DNA remains: 39 bases, in frame from the first base. The germline V gene specifies SGDLS as CDR1 and YYNGEE as CDR2. With the rest looked up from the reference TRBV9 and TRBJ2-1 genes rather than sequenced, the full variable domain is DSGVTQTPKHLITATGQRVTLRCSPRSGDLSVYWYQQSLDQGLQFLIQYYNGEERAKGNILERFSAQQFPDLHSELNLSSLELGDSALYFCASSVAGNNEQFFGPGTRLTVL.